A single sample gave rise to the 22 T cell receptor beta chains below, sequenced in a study of tumor-infiltrating lymphocytes in primary liver carcinoma. The authors made TCR beta cDNA from 500 to 600 ng total RNA with a constant-region primer. ARM-PCR was slightly modified, and three nested multiplex PCR rounds with it gave rise to the TCR beta libraries. TRBV1-TRBV30 forward and Cbeta reverse primers drove the first two approximately 10-cycle rounds. Each CDR3 protein gets one entry after TCRdb re-called the multiplex PCR reads with MiXCR. The sample consists of around 70,000 distinct CDR3 sequences, about 72% of them appearing once. Extraction of RNA together with DNA used about 18-31 mg of unsorted bulk tissue. Sequenced material: liver tumor tissue from sampling region 4. Specified subset: tumor region T4, right-lateral pole. All receptors come from a man between 40 and 49 years old with primary liver carcinoma and hepatitis B virus infection.

This clonotype was counted between two and nine times. One end of the junction fails to match germline, which may point to a read error. The chain couples TRBV11-2 to TRBJ2-7; possible D gene TRBD2, 5 bases. This CDR3 spans 15 amino acids. Per germline, CDR1 SGHAT and CDR2 FQNNGV. The CDR3 loop is CASSLFGGLSYEQHF. For the CDR3, the DNA is TGTGCCAGCAGCCTATTTGGAGGACTCTCCTACGAGCAGCACTTC.

This clonotype was counted ten times or more. The chain joins TRBV12-3 or TRBV12-4 to TRBJ2-7; D is unresolved. Trimming took 4 bases from V and 2 from J, leaving 6 bases between them. There are 12 residues in the CDR3. CDR3 sequence: CASSYEAYEQYF. The CDR3 coding sequence is TGTGCCAGCAGTTACGAGGCCTACGAGCAGTACTTC.

The chain has TRBV11-2 and TRBJ2-7; D is possibly TRBD2 (6 bases). This CDR3 spans 12 amino acids. Deletions cut 11 bases from V and 7 bases from J, with 18 bases between. Per germline, CDR1 SGHAT and CDR2 FQNNGV. CDR3 sequence (DNA): TGTGCCTGCGGCCCACGGGGGAGGGAGCAGTACTTC. Its protein is CACGPRGREQYF.

On this clonotype itself: The junction departs from germline at one end; a sequencing error may be responsible. The chain recombines TRBV4-2 with TRBJ2-7; 8 bases agree with TRBD2. This CDR3 comprises 17 residues. CDR1 LGHNA and CDR2 YNFKEQ come from the germline V gene. The CDR3: CVTTGQAGVYKSYEQYF. CDR3 DNA sequence: TGTGTCACTACTGGACAAGCGGGAGTTTATAAGTCCTACGAGCAATACTTC.

The chain is built from TRBV28 and TRBJ2-1; 8 bases map to TRBD2. Germline CDR1 is MDHEN and CDR2 is SYDVKM. This CDR3 has 13 amino acids. CDR3 amino acids: CVCKEAGDNEQFF. The CDR3 DNA reads TGTGTCTGCAAAGAAGCGGGGGACAATGAGCAGTTCTTC.

A note on this clonotype: At one boundary the junction diverges from the germline segment, which might be a read error. The chain uses TRBV6-5 and TRBJ1-6; D gene ambiguous. This CDR3 comprises 14 residues. Germline V gene lookup returns CDR1 MNHEY and CDR2 SVGAGI. This chain's CDR3 is CASSYGETNSPFHF. CDR3 in DNA: TGTGCCAGCAGTTACGGGGAGACCAATTCACCCTTCCACTTT.

With regard to this clonotype: At one end, the junction sequence differs from germline, possibly due to a read error. V usage is TRBV4-2 and J usage is TRBJ2-1, with TRBD2 identical over 10 bases. Per the germline V gene, CDR1 is LGHNA and CDR2 is YNFKEQ. The CDR3 covers 16 residues. CDR3 sequence reads: CASCVTGTSVDNEHFF. In DNA form, the CDR3 reads TGTGCCAGCTGCGTAACCGGGACTAGCGTGGACAATGAGCACTTCTTC.

This rearrangement joins TRBV6-1 to TRBJ2-7; 8 nucleotides align to TRBD1. V shed 10 bases, J shed 5 bases, and the junction held 13 bases outside the gene matches. Germline assignment: CDR1 MNHNS and CDR2 SASEGT. The CDR3 spans 14 residues. CDR3 nucleotide sequence: TGTGCCACCTGGTTAAGACAGGGGTCCCACGAGCAGTACTTC. Amino acid sequence: CATWLRQGSHEQYF.

The V call is TRBV28, the J call TRBJ1-1; D possibly corresponds to TRBD1 (5 bases). The V and J ends lost 6 bases and 0 bases respectively, with 14 bases between them. CDR3 size: 15 residues. CDR1 and CDR2 (germline): MDHEN, SYDVKM. The CDR3 DNA reads as TGTGCCAGCAGAGTACCGGGACGCCTGAACACTGAAGCTTTCTTT. Translated, it gives CASRVPGRLNTEAFF.

The V gene is TRBV5-4, the J gene TRBJ2-3; D unresolved. This CDR3 has 16 residues. V gave up 2 bases and J gave up 4 bases, with 17 bases separating them. In germline, CDR1 is SGHNT, CDR2 YYREEE (reference sequence). The CDR3 here is CASSLWVSCGADTQYF. CDR3 bases: TGTGCCAGCAGCTTATGGGTCTCATGTGGGGCAGATACGCAGTATTTT. Looking up the rest from reference TRBV5-4 and TRBJ2-3 gives the full variable domain: ETGVTQSPTHLIKTRGQQVTLRCSSQSGHNTVSWYQQALGQGPQFIFQYYREEENGRGNFPPRFSGLQFPNYSSELNVNALELDDSALYLCASSLWVSCGADTQYFGPGTRLTVL.

This clonotype turned up a few times. A read error may explain this, as a much larger clone is one base away. The chain carries TRBV6-2 or TRBV6-3 and TRBJ1-1, with D unresolved. Trimming removed 5 bases from V and 11 bases from J, with 15 bases in between. This CDR3 contains 12 residues. The germline CDR1 and CDR2 sequences are MNHEY and SVGEGT. CDR3 loop: CASSLGLMMAFF. The CDR3 region has the DNA TGTGCCAGCAGTCTCGGACTGATGATGGCTTTCTTT.

Concerning this clonotype: At one boundary the junction diverges from the germline segment, which might be a read error. The rearrangement links TRBV19 to TRBJ2-3; 7 nucleotides line up with TRBD1. Germline V gene sequence: CDR1 LNHDA, CDR2 SQIVND (reference sequence). The CDR3 covers 15 residues. The CDR3 DNA reads as TGTGCCAGTATTTCTCCGGGACAGTACAAAGATACACAGTATTTT. This sequence encodes CASISPGQYKDTQYF. Full variable domain (rest looked up from reference TRBV19 and TRBJ2-3): DGGITQSPKYLFRKEGQNVTLSCEQNLNHDAMYWYRQDPGQGLRLIYYSQIVNDFQKGDIAEGYSVSREKKESFPLTVTSAQKNPTAFYLCASISPGQYKDTQYFGPGTRLTVL.

As concerns this clonotype: A much larger clone differs by one base, so this may be a read error. The CDR3 does not end in the conserved phenylalanine or tryptophan, so this is likely a read error. The rearrangement joins TRBV30 to TRBJ2-4; TRBD2 is a possible D gene (7 bases). CDR3 length: 14 residues. In germline, CDR1 is GTSNPN, CDR2 SVGIG (reference sequence). Trimming shortened V by 5 bases and J by 3 bases, and 14 bases separated the two germline ends. The CDR3 DNA reads TGTGCCTGGGGGGAGGGGGTAGGCAAAAACATTCAGTACTTG. Translation: CAWGEGVGKNIQYL.

Of note for this clonotype: The junction and the germline gene differ at one end; a read error may be behind it. J is TRBJ2-1 and V is TRBV29-1, with 8 bases lining up with TRBD2. The CDR3 totals 12 residues. Germline V gene lookup returns CDR1 SQVTM and CDR2 ANQGSEA. The DNA for the CDR3 is TGCAACGCGATAGCGGGACCTAATGAGCAGTTCTTT. Its translation: CNAIAGPNEQFF.

The count of this clonotype is one. A much larger clone lies one base from this, so it may be a read error. The genes are TRBV30 and TRBJ2-1; 9 nucleotides agree with TRBD2. The CDR3 covers 14 residues. J was trimmed by 12 bases and V by 5 bases; bases with no gene match: 14. CDR1 is GTSNPN, CDR2 SVGIG, per germline (reference sequence). The CDR3 bases are TGTGCCTGGTCCGGGACTAGCAGTATAATGAGGCAGTTCTTC. Translated, it gives CAWSGTSSIMRQFF.

This clonotype was seen many times. The CDR3 DNA sequence: TGTGCCAGCAGTGAAGTTTTTGTCAGACACAACACTGAAGCTTTCTTT. Encoded protein: CASSEVFVRHNTEAFF. The chain combines TRBV6-5 with TRBJ1-1; no clear D gene. From germline, CDR1 is MNHEY and CDR2 SVGAGI. CDR3 length equals 16 residues. The V gene lost 5 bases and the J gene lost 2 bases, with 18 bases spanning the gap.

To note about this clonotype: The conserved final phenylalanine or tryptophan is absent from the CDR3, which likely points to a read error. The chain carries TRBV11-2 and TRBJ2-1, with D maybe TRBD2 (6 bases). V lost 6 bases, J lost 3 bases, and 18 bases lay in between. CDR1 is SGHAT, CDR2 FQNNGV, per germline. The CDR3 is made up of 16 amino acids. CDR3 amino acids: CASSQLRFSGYNEQFL. The CDR3 DNA is TGTGCCAGCAGTCAACTCCGGTTTAGCGGCTACAATGAGCAGTTCTTA.

The chain has TRBV6-2 or TRBV6-3 and TRBJ1-5, with 9 bases that match TRBD1. The length of the CDR3 is 16 residues. Germline V gene lookup returns CDR1 MNHEY and CDR2 SVGEGT. Trimming took 5 bases from V and 12 from J; bases not matched to a gene: 17. This chain's CDR3 is CASSKGDRDGNQIQHF. The DNA of the CDR3 is TGTGCCAGCAGTAAGGGGGACAGGGATGGCAATCAGATCCAGCATTTT.

A note on this clonotype: This may be a read error: a much more frequent sequence differs by one nucleotide. The chain links TRBV28 to TRBJ2-1; perhaps TRBD1 as D (6 bases). The CDR3 is 14 amino acids. The germline V gene encodes CDR1 MDHEN and CDR2 SYDVKM. This CDR3 reads CASSPPRGYKEQFF. The DNA for the CDR3 is TGTGCCAGCAGCCCACCCAGGGGCTACAAAGAGCAGTTCTTC.

This clonotype was counted once. V usage is TRBV30 and J usage is TRBJ2-2, with D tentatively TRBD1 (5 bases). CDR1 is GTSNPN and CDR2 is SVGIG in the germline V gene (reference sequence). This CDR3 comprises 13 residues. The CDR3 nucleotides read TGTGTCCGGACCGGACAGAACACCGGGGAGCTGTTTTTT. Amino acid sequence: CVRTGQNTGELFF.

This clonotype was found a few times. A read error is possible here, since a much larger clone lies one base away. Likely a read error: the CDR3 ends without its conserved phenylalanine or tryptophan. This chain joins TRBV11-2 and TRBJ1-2; D gene ambiguous. The germline V gene has CDR1 SGHAT and CDR2 FQNNGV. The CDR3 is 14 amino acids. CDR3 sequence (DNA): TGTGTCAGCAGCACCCTGGGAGGGTTGCGCGGCTACACCCTC. Protein sequence: CVSSTLGGLRGYTL.

This clonotype was seen a few times. A much larger clone differs by one base, so this may be a read error. The J gene is TRBJ1-1, the V gene TRBV10-2, with D uncertain. Germline CDR1 and CDR2: WSHSY and SAAADI. V was shortened by 5 bases and J by 1 base, with 11 bases between the two germline ends. The CDR3 consists of 14 residues. The CDR3 reads CASSQPVANTEAFF. CDR3 in DNA: TGCGCCAGCAGTCAACCGGTCGCGAACACTGAAGCTTTCTTT.